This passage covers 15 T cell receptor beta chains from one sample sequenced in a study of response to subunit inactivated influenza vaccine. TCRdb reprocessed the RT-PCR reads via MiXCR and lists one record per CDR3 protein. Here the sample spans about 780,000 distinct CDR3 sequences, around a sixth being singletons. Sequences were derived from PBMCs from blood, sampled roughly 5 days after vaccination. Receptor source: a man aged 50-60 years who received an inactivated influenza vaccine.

The CDR3 nucleotides read TGTGCCAGCAGCCAGGCGGGAGCGTCTGGGGAGCTGTTTTTT. Amino acids: CASSQAGASGELFF. The chain links TRBV4-2 to TRBJ2-2; 7 positions agree with TRBD2. The junction had 6 bases not matched to a gene; V was cut back by 3 bases and J by 8 bases. The germline CDR1 and CDR2 sequences are LGHNA and YNFKEQ. The CDR3 sequence is 14 residues long.

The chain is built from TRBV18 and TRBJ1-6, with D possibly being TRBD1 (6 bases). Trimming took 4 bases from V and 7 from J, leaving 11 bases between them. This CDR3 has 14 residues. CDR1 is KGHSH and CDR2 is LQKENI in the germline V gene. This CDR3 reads CASSHQGWNSPLHF. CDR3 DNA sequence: TGTGCCAGCTCACACCAGGGGTGGAATTCACCCCTCCACTTT.

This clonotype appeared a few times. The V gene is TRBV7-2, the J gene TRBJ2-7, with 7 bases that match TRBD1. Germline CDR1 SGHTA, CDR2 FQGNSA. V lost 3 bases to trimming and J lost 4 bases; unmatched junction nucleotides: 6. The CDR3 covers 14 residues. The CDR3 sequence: CASSFADRLYEQYF. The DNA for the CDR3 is TGTGCCAGCAGCTTCGCGGACAGGTTATACGAGCAGTACTTC.

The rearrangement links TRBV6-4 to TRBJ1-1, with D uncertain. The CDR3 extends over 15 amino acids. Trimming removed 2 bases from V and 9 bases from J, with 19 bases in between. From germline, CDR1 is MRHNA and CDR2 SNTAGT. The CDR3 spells CASSDKHEGFAQAFF. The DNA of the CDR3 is TGTGCCAGCAGTGACAAACACGAAGGATTTGCCCAAGCTTTCTTT.

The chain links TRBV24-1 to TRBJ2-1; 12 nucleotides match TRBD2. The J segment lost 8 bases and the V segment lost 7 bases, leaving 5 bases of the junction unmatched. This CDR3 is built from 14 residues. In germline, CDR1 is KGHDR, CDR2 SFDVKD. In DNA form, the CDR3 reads TGTGCCACCAGACCTAGCGGGGGGGGCGATGAGCAGTTCTTC. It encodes CATRPSGGGDEQFF.

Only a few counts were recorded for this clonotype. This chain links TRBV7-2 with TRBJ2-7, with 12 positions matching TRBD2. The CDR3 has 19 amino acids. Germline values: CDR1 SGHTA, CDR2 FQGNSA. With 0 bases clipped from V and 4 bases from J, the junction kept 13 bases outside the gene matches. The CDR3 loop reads CASSLATSGRGGKAYEQYF. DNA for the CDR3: TGTGCCAGCAGCTTAGCGACTAGCGGGAGAGGGGGTAAGGCGTACGAGCAGTACTTC.

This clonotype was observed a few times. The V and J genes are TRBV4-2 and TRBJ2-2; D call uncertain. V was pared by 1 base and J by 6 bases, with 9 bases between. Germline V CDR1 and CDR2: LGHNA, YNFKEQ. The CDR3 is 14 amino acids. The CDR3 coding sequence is TGTGCCAGCAGCCAAGGGGAAGGAGCCGGGGAGCTGTTTTTT. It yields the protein CASSQGEGAGELFF.

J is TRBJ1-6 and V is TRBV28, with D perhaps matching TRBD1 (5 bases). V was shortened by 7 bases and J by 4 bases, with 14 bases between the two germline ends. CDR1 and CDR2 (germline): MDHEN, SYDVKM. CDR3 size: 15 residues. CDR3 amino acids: CASTEGTGYNSPLHF. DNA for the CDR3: TGTGCCAGCACCGAAGGGACGGGTTATAATTCACCCCTCCACTTT.

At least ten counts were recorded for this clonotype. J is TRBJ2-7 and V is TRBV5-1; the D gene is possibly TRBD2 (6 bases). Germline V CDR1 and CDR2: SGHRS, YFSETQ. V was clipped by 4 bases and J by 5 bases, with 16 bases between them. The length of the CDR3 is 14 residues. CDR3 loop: CASSRGDWSNEQYF. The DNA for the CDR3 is TGCGCCAGCAGCCGAGGGGACTGGTCGAACGAGCAGTACTTC.

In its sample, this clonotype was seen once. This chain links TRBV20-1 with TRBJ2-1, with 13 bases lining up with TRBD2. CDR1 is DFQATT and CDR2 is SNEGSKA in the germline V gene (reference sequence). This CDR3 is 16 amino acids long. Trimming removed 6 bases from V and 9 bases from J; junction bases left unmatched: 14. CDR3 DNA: TGCAGTGCCCCGCGGACTAGCGGGAGTCTGATTCGTGAGCAGTTCTTC. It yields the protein CSAPRTSGSLIREQFF.

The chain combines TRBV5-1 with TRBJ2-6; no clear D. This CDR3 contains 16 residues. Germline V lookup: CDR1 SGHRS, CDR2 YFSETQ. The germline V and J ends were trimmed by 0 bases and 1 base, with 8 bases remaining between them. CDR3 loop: CASSLAVVSGANVLTF. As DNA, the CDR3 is TGCGCCAGCAGCTTGGCCGTGGTGTCTGGGGCCAACGTCCTGACTTTC.

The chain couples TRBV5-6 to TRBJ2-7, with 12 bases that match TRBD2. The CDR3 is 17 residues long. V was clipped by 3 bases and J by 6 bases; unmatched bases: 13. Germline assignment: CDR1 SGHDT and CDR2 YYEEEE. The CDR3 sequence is CASSSPRSTSGGTEQYF. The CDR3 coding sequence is TGTGCCAGCAGCTCTCCCCGTTCGACTAGCGGGGGAACCGAGCAGTACTTC.

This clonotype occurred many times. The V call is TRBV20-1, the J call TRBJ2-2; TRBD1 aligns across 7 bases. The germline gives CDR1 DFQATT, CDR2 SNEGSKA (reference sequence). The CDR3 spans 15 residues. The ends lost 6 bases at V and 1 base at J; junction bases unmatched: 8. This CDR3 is CSARVGGRNTGELFF. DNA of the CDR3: TGCAGTGCACGAGTAGGGGGCCGGAACACCGGGGAGCTGTTTTTT.

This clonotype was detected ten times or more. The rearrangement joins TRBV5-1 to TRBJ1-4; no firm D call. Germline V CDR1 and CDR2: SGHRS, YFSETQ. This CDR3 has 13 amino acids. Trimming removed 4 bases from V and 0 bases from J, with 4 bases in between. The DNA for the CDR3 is TGCGCCAGCAGCCCTGCAACTAATGAAAAACTGTTTTTT. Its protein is CASSPATNEKLFF. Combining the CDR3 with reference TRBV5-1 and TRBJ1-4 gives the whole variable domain KAGVTQTPRYLIKTRGQQVTLSCSPISGHRSVSWYQQTPGQGLQFLFEYFSETQRNKGNFPGRFSGRQFSNSRSEMNVSTLELGDSALYLCASSPATNEKLFFGSGTQLSVL.

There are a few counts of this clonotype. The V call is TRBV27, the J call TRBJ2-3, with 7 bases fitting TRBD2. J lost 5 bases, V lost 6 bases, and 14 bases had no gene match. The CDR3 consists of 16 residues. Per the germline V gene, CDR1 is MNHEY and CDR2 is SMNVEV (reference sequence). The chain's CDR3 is CASSSLPGLRGDTQYF. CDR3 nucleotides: TGTGCCAGCAGCTCCTTGCCGGGACTACGTGGAGATACGCAGTATTTT.